This TCR beta chain was captured by sequencing in a study of post-analysis software for immune sequencing data. Study results and caveats: TRBV5-6, TRBV5-1 and TRBV20-1 belonged to a set of roughly five TRBV segments that were more frequent in patients than controls. Compared against controls, patients with multiple sclerosis displayed significantly lower normalized Chao1 diversity.

TCR beta libraries were prepared from cDNA with unique molecular identifiers. TCRdb itself ran the PCR reads through MiXCR, one entry per CDR3 protein. The data show around 770,000 distinct CDR3 sequences, with more than 45% seen just once and approximately 5% held by the top ten. The sample holds a few counts of this clonotype. The antigen is not known. V was shortened by 5 bases and J by 0 bases, with 11 bases between the two germline ends. Germline assignment: CDR1 MNHEY and CDR2 SMNVEV (reference sequence). The CDR3 spans 16 residues. The sequence was collected from a girl aged 5 to 17 with multiple sclerosis. The chain uses TRBV27 and TRBJ2-6; no clear D gene. Material for sequencing was blood. Here the CDR3 DNA reads TGTGCCAGCAGTCCAGGATCCACCTCTGGGGCCAACGTCCTGACTTTC. Its protein product is CASSPGSTSGANVLTF.